One T cell receptor beta chain is described in this entry. Its antigen is not known. The data were taken from a study of radiotherapy plus CTLA-4 blockade in lung cancer. Study details: Objective response was observed in around a sixth of patients, and disease control in 30% to 35%. The study, taken as a whole, reports: Radiotherapy was combined with ipilimumab, and tumor-derived TCR clones then expanded in blood.

CDR1 is MDHEN, CDR2 SYDVKM, per germline. The CDR3 length is 11 residues. Only in-frame clones appear in the TCRdb table, and some are missing; sequencing was by immunoSEQ multiplex PCR. The data contain 65,000 to 90,000 clones, around 87% of them singletons. Focal radiation and CTLA-4 blockade (ipilimumab) were tested in chemo-refractory metastatic non-small-cell lung cancer patients. The gene calls are TRBV28 and TRBJ2-7, with D possibly being TRBD2 (6 bases). The sequence was collected from a human donor with non-small cell lung cancer that progressed on radiotherapy plus ipilimumab. This sample comprised peripheral blood, obtained from a patient treated with radiotherapy plus ipilimumab. DNA of the CDR3: TGTGCTAGCGGCCTGAGTTACGAGCAGTACTTC. This encodes CASGLSYEQYF. Complete variable domain (other parts from reference TRBV28 and TRBJ2-7): DVKVTQSSRYLVKRTGEKVFLECVQDMDHENMFWYRQDPGLGLRLIYFSYDVKMKEKGDIPEGYSVSREKKERFSLILESASTNQTSMYLCASGLSYEQYFGPGTRLTVT.